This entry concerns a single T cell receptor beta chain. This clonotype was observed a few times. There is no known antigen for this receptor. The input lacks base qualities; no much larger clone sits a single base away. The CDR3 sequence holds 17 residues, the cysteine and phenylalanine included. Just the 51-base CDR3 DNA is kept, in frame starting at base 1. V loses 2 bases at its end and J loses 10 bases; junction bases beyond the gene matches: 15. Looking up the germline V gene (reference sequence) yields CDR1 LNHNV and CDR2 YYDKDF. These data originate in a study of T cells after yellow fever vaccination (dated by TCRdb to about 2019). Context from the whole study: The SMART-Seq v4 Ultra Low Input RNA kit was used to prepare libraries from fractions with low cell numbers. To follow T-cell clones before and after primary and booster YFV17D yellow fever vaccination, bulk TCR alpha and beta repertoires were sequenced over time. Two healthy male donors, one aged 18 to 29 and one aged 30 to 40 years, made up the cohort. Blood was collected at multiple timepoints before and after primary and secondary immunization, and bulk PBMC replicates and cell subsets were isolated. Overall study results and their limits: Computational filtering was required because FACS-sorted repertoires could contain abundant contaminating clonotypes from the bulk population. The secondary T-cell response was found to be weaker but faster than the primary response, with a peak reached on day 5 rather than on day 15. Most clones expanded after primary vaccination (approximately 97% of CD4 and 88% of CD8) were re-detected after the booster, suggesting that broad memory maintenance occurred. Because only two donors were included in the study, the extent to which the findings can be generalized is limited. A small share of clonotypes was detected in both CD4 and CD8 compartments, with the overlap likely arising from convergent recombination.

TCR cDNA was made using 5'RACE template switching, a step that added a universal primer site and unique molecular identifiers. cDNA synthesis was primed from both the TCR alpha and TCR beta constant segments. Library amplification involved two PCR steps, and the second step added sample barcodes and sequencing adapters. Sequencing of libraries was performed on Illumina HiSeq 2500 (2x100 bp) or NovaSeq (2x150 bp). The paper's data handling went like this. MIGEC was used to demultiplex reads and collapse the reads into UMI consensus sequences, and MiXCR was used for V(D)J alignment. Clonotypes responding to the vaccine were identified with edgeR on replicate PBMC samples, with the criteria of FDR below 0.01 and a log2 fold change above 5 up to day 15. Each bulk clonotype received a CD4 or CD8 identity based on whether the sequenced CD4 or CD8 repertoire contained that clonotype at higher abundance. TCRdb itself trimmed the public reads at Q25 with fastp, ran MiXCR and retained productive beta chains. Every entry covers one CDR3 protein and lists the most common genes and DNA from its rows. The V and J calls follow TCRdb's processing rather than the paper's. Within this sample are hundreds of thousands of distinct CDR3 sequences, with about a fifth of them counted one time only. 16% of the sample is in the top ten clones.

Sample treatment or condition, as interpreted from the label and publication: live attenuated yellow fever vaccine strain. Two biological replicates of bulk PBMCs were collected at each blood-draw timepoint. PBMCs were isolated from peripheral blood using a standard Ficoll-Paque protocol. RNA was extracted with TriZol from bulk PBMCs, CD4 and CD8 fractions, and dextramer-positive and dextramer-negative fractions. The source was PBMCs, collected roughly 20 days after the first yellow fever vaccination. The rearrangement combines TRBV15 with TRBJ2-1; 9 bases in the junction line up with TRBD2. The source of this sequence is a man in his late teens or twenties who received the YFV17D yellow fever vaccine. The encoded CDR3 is CATSRQHFGGGAWEQFF. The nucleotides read TGTGCCACCAGCAGACAGCATTTCGGCGGGGGGGCCTGGGAGCAGTTCTTC.